The rows below give T cell receptor beta chains drawn from one sample of a study of Graves' ophthalmopathy and Graves' hyperthyroidism. MiXCR, applied by TCRdb to the multiplex PCR reads, yields one record per CDR3 protein. The sample lists more than 1,000,000 distinct CDR3 sequences, roughly two fifths occurring once. The sample consisted of peripheral blood or thyroid tissue (not recorded which). The receptor set was obtained from an adult man with Graves' hyperthyroidism. Both conserved end residues are part of each CDR3. The D gene is left open where the match is weak. Clone size is not always given. Where it is, it says once, few, many or a class for expanded clones.

d_gene,abundance,j_gene,v_gene,CDR3aa,CDR3nt
.,.,TRBJ2-7,TRBV4-2,CASSQDGAGGGYEQYF,TGTGCCAGCAGCCAAGACGGGGCAGGGGGGGGCTACGAGCAGTACTTC
.,.,TRBJ2-5,TRBV7-9,CASSLFGGEQETQYF,TGTGCCAGCTCACTTTTCGGGGGAGAACAAGAGACCCAGTACTTC
.,.,TRBJ1-6,TRBV6-5,CASSPGRSSPLHF,TGTGCCAGCAGCCCCGGGAGGTCTTCACCCCTCCACTTT
.,few,TRBJ2-7,TRBV6-5,CASSYSSTDDNGYEQYF,TGTGCCAGCAGTTATTCATCGACAGACGATAACGGCTACGAGCAGTACTTC
TRBD2,.,TRBJ2-5,TRBV2,CASKQGTSEKETQYF,TGTGCCAGCAAGCAAGGGACTAGCGAGAAAGAGACCCAGTACTTC
TRBD2,.,TRBJ2-5,TRBV20-1,CSARSGSSGSQETQYF,TGCAGTGCTAGATCAGGATCTAGCGGGAGTCAGGAGACCCAGTACTTC
TRBD1,many,TRBJ2-6,TRBV15,CATSRETGNPGANVLTF,TGTGCCACCAGCAGAGAGACAGGGAACCCTGGGGCCAACGTCCTGACTTTC
.,few,TRBJ1-2,TRBV5-5,CASSLEGSLPYGYTF,TGTGCCAGCAGCTTGGAGGGTTCTTTGCCCTATGGCTACACCTTC
.,once,TRBJ2-2,TRBV14,CASSQGDHFTGELFF,TGTGCCAGCAGCCAGGGGGACCATTTCACCGGGGAGCTGTTTTTT
.,many,TRBJ1-6,TRBV7-2,CASSLEISSYNSPLHF,TGTGCCAGCAGCTTAGAGATAAGCTCCTATAATTCACCCCTCCACTTT
.,.,TRBJ2-7,TRBV7-8,CASSLARGIRSDEQYF,TGTGCCAGCAGCTTAGCGCGGGGCATTCGTTCCGACGAGCAGTACTTC
.,.,TRBJ1-2,TRBV29-1,CSLAPTDNYGYTF,TGCAGCTTGGCCCCCACTGATAACTATGGCTACACCTTC
TRBD1,.,TRBJ1-1,TRBV10-3,CAISGQGVTSNTEAFF,TGTGCCATCAGTGGACAGGGAGTTACCTCGAACACTGAAGCTTTCTTT
TRBD1,few,TRBJ1-2,TRBV30,CACLGGIGYTF,TGTGCCTGCCTAGGGGGCATTGGCTACACCTTC
.,.,TRBJ2-7,TRBV20-1,CSAQQDYEQYF,TGCAGTGCTCAACAGGACTACGAGCAGTACTTC
.,.,TRBJ1-6,TRBV7-9,CASSLEGQGSNSPLHF,TGCGCCAGCAGCTTGGAAGGGCAGGGGTCGAATTCACCCCTCCACTTT
TRBD1,.,TRBJ2-7,TRBV2,CASTLDGTGTYEQYF,TGTGCCAGCACCTTAGACGGGACAGGCACCTACGAGCAGTACTTC
.,many,TRBJ1-1,TRBV7-8,CASSLALQSEAFF,TGTGCCAGCAGCTTAGCCCTCCAGAGTGAAGCTTTCTTT
TRBD1,.,TRBJ2-7,TRBV7-8,CASSSPGGQGFYEQYF,TGTGCCAGCAGCTCACCCGGGGGACAGGGTTTTTACGAGCAGTACTTC
TRBD1,many,TRBJ2-5,TRBV2,CASKGTGPSTQYF,TGTGCCAGTAAGGGGACAGGGCCCAGTACCCAGTACTTC
.,.,TRBJ1-2,TRBV29-1,CSVARQGLGGYTF,TGCAGCGTTGCGAGGCAGGGTCTTGGTGGCTACACCTTC
.,few,TRBJ1-1,TRBV7-2,CASYYGGAVTEAFF,TGTGCCAGCTATTATGGGGGCGCCGTCACTGAAGCTTTCTTT
.,many,TRBJ1-4,TRBV20-1,CSASSSGDNEKLFF,TGCAGTGCTAGTTCTTCAGGGGATAATGAAAAACTGTTTTTT
TRBD2,.,TRBJ2-5,TRBV9,CASSVGGGDKYF,TGTGCCAGCAGCGTAGGCGGGGGAGATAAGTACTTC
.,.,TRBJ1-2,TRBV10-3,CAISEPRTAEGVHGYTF,TGTGCCATCAGTGAGCCCCGGACAGCCGAGGGGGTACATGGCTACACCTTC
.,many,TRBJ1-1,TRBV10-3,CAISDFAGETTEAFF,TGTGCCATCAGTGATTTTGCTGGGGAAACCACTGAAGCTTTCTTT
TRBD1,.,TRBJ1-6,TRBV10-3,CAISPGQGPSPLHF,TGTGCCATCAGCCCGGGACAGGGCCCTTCACCCCTCCACTTT
.,many,TRBJ1-1,TRBV11-2,CASSLDIQENTEAFF,TGTGCCAGCAGCTTGGACATACAGGAGAACACTGAAGCTTTCTTT
.,.,TRBJ2-5,TRBV7-9,CASSSGVTQYF,TGTGCCAGCAGTTCAGGGGTGACCCAGTACTTC
TRBD2,.,TRBJ2-5,TRBV29-1,CSRPAGGRRETQYF,TGCAGTCGTCCCGCGGGGGGCAGGCGAGAGACCCAGTACTTC
.,few,TRBJ2-2,TRBV3-1,CASSQALAKWDTGELFF,TGTGCCAGCAGCCAAGCGTTGGCGAAATGGGACACCGGGGAGCTGTTTTTT
.,.,TRBJ2-5,TRBV7-9,CASSQDGERVPKGTQYF,TGTGCCAGCAGCCAAGATGGGGAGCGGGTCCCCAAGGGGACCCAGTACTTC
.,.,TRBJ1-1,TRBV19,CASSIYSSGLTNTEAFF,TGTGCCAGTAGTATCTACAGTTCGGGACTGACGAACACTGAAGCTTTCTTT
.,few,TRBJ2-2,TRBV6-4,CASSAGPITGELFF,TGTGCCAGCAGTGCGGGACCTATCACCGGGGAGCTGTTTTTT
.,many,TRBJ1-2,TRBV28,CASSLQTGTYGYTF,TGTGCCAGCAGTTTGCAAACAGGAACCTATGGCTACACCTTC
.,.,TRBJ1-2,TRBV5-4,CASSMADPRGYGCTF,TGTGCCAGCAGCATGGCGGACCCGAGGGGCTATGGCTGCACCTTC